The text below deals with one T cell receptor beta chain. This specimen comes from a study of blood T cell repertoires in COVID-19. Study information: The origin of the acute and convalescent COVID-19 samples was the United States, Italy and Spain. Sources were T cells, B-cell-depleted T cells, or PBMCs; the material itself was cDNA or gDNA.

Authors' data handling: Estimates of nucleated cell counts were drawn from the amplification of reference gene primers. The table came from immunoSEQ multiplex PCR; TCRdb's copy has only in-frame clones and leaves some out. Clone size and V and J calls were adopted from that table, with D and trimming inferred from the DNA. This table holds fewer than 150,000 clones, approximately 88% found once. The length of the CDR3 is 12 residues. Deletions cut 10 bases from V and 4 bases from J, with 13 bases between. Germline loops: CDR1 MNHEY, CDR2 SVGAGI. V gene TRBV6-5 combines with J gene TRBJ2-5; D might be TRBD1 (6 bases). The TCR comes from a human donor in a cohort sampled during active COVID-19. Sequenced sample: peripheral blood. The CDR3 sequence is CATTGFGETQYF. The CDR3 bases are TGTGCCACCACAGGGTTTGGAGAGACCCAGTACTTC.